The present T cell receptor (beta chain) was sequenced within a study of T cell responses to AZD1222 COVID-19 vaccine. As for this clone: As yet, its antigen is unknown.

Here immunoSEQ multiplex PCR was the method, and the copy in TCRdb shows in-frame clones only, minus some. The repertoire includes more than 90,000 clones, 90% of them detected once, and 1.3% sits in the top ten. Study results and caveats: Repertoires were obtained solely post-peak T cell response. It should be noted that donors were predominantly white British and more often female, and clonal diversity was possibly underestimated. Researchers report vaccine-associated CD4 TCRs spanning spike, with dominance at 160-218 and 743-854. Just a handful of AZD1222 recipients tested seropositive at baseline.

V lost 5 bases and J 2 bases, leaving 9 bases between the germline ends. CDR1 and CDR2 from the germline V gene are MDHEN and SYDVKM. CDR3 length equals 13 residues. This sequence originates from an adult in good health. Material: peripheral blood, obtained on day 0 of AZD1222 vaccination. This chain joins TRBV28 and TRBJ1-2, with no clear D. The DNA for the CDR3 is TGTGCCAGCAGTCGTGGCGGGAACTATGGCTACACCTTC. The encoded protein is CASSRGGNYGYTF.